This T cell receptor (beta chain) was captured by sequencing in a study of tumor and adjacent non-tumor tissue in lung cancer. Overall study: There were approximately twelve adenocarcinoma, 2 squamous cell carcinoma and 1 small cell lung cancer cases. Each sample yielded a few million productive TCRbeta reads on average.

Study-level findings and limits: Significantly higher TCR diversity was found in tumor than normal lung. In normal lung, the top 100 clones were significantly more dominant than in tumor.

In regard to this clonotype: The antigen remains undetermined.

RNA was extracted from bulk tissue without any cell sorting. TCRbeta libraries were built with three rounds of nested PCR, modified from ARM-PCR. TCRdb re-called the multiplex PCR reads with MiXCR, one entry per CDR3 protein. Here the sample spans under 250,000 distinct CDR3 sequences, 71% being singletons. The origin of this receptor is a man aged 55 to 69 with non-small cell lung cancer. The sequencing sample was made of lung tumor tissue.

CDR3 loop: CASSEGHYGYTF. The CDR3 DNA sequence: TGTGCCAGCAGCGAAGGACACTATGGCTACACCTTC. V gene TRBV11-2 combines with J gene TRBJ1-2; D remains ambiguous. The CDR3 length is 12 residues. V lost 5 bases to trimming and J lost 3 bases, with 7 bases between them. Germline CDR1 SGHAT, CDR2 FQNNGV.